This TCR beta chain was profiled in a study of T cell responses to AZD1222 COVID-19 vaccine. The CDR3 totals 14 residues. V gave up 0 bases and J gave up 6 bases, with 8 bases separating them. The germline V gene has CDR1 LGHDT and CDR2 YNNKEL (reference sequence). Method: immunoSEQ multiplex PCR; TCRdb's copy keeps in-frame clones and lacks some. In the table there are 95,000 to 150,000 clones, roughly 86% of which are singletons. To note about this clone: The antigen remains undetermined.

Regarding the study as a whole: Clonal diversity was possibly underestimated; the donors were predominantly white British and more often female. None of the repertoires were sampled until the peak T cell response had passed. Close to half of spike-specific TCRs reportedly recognize unmutated variant regions.

This TCR came from an adult in good health. The chain carries TRBV3-1 (or the pseudogene TRBV3-2) and TRBJ2-2; D unclear. The source was peripheral blood, collected on day 0 of AZD1222 vaccination. The CDR3 protein is CASSQEFQSGELFF. In DNA, the CDR3 is TGTGCCAGCAGCCAAGAGTTCCAGTCCGGGGAGCTGTTTTTT.